A single sample gave rise to the 14 T cell receptor beta chains below, sequenced in a study of OX40 agonist ivuxolimab in advanced cancers. The method was immunoSEQ multiplex PCR; TCRdb's version includes in-frame clones alone and lacks a portion of them. The data hold over 55,000 clones, with roughly 93% observed a single time. The specimen comprised CD4+ or CD8+ T cells sorted from blood, sampled in a trial of the OX40 agonist ivuxolimab. The receptors were gathered from an adult with an advanced solid tumor such as melanoma, head and neck, liver or kidney cancer.

The chain carries TRBV4-3 and TRBJ1-4; unclear D gene. The germline V and J ends were trimmed by 3 bases and 8 bases, with 19 bases remaining between them. This CDR3 is 16 amino acids long. Looked up from germline, CDR1 is LGHNA and CDR2 is YSLEER. The CDR3, as DNA: TGCGCCAGCAGCCACACTGGGCGAGGGTCCCAAGAAAAACTGTTTTTT. Residues: CASSHTGRGSQEKLFF.

This chain uses TRBV27 with TRBJ1-5; D gene ambiguous. V was shortened by 5 bases and J by 0 bases, with 20 bases between the two germline ends. The CDR3 is made up of 18 amino acids. Germline V gene sequence: CDR1 MNHEY, CDR2 SMNVEV (reference sequence). The CDR3 sequence: CASSPHPIGLNSNQPQHF. As DNA, the CDR3 is TGTGCCAGCAGTCCGCACCCGATAGGGTTGAATAGCAATCAGCCCCAGCATTTT.

V and J are TRBV7-9 and TRBJ2-2, with D unclear. Trimming removed 8 bases at V and 0 bases at J, with 7 bases between. CDR3 length: 13 amino acids. Germline CDR1 is SEHNR and CDR2 is FQNEAQ (reference sequence). The CDR3 nucleotides read TGTGCCAGCGGGCAGTCGAACACCGGGGAGCTGTTTTTT. This encodes CASGQSNTGELFF.

The chain links TRBV4-1 to TRBJ2-3; 12 bases map to TRBD2. The CDR3 is made up of 16 amino acids. The germline V gene encodes CDR1 MGHRA and CDR2 YSYEKL. V was clipped by 4 bases and J by 5 bases; unmatched bases: 7. The CDR3 reads CASSPLAGGDRDTQYF. CDR3 sequence (DNA): TGCGCCAGCAGCCCACTAGCGGGGGGTGATAGAGATACGCAGTATTTT.

The gene calls are TRBV7-2 and TRBJ2-7; D gene unclear. In germline, CDR1 is SGHTA, CDR2 FQGNSA. The CDR3 consists of 14 residues. Trimming took off 1 base at V and 0 bases at J, with 7 bases between the two ends. The CDR3 DNA sequence: TGTGCCAGCAGCTTAGAAGGCGGCTCCTACGAGCAGTACTTC. As protein: CASSLEGGSYEQYF.

This clone has just one count. V gene TRBV27 combines with J gene TRBJ1-2; D not resolved. The length of the CDR3 is 14 residues. Trimming took off 2 bases at V and 5 bases at J, with 12 bases between the two ends. Germline-derived CDR1 and CDR2 are MNHEY and SMNVEV (reference sequence). CDR3 amino acids: CASSLPSRPYGYTF. The DNA of the CDR3 is TGTGCCAGCAGTTTACCCTCGCGACCTTATGGCTACACCTTC.

The chain uses TRBV2 and TRBJ2-7, with D unresolved. The CDR3 consists of 13 residues. CDR1 is SNHLY and CDR2 is FYNNEI in the germline V gene. V was cut by 4 bases and J by 4 bases, with 11 bases left in between. CDR3 DNA: TGTGCCAGCAGTGGGTCTTCTTGGTACGAGCAGTACTTC. This gives the protein CASSGSSWYEQYF.

This clone came up a few times. The chain carries TRBV28 and TRBJ1-1, with D possibly TRBD1 on 5 matching bases. Germline CDR1 reads MDHEN; CDR2 reads SYDVKM. This CDR3 region has 12 residues. V shed 6 bases and J shed 5 bases, with 10 bases lying between them. This chain's CDR3 is CASSWGLTEAFF. CDR3 nucleotide sequence: TGTGCCAGCAGCTGGGGACTTACTGAAGCTTTCTTT.

This rearrangement joins TRBV5-8 to TRBJ1-5, with D perhaps TRBD1 (5 bases). CDR1 is SGHTS and CDR2 is YDEGEE in the germline V gene. Trimming shortened V by 0 bases and J by 0 bases, and 10 bases separated the two germline ends. This CDR3 spans 16 amino acids. The DNA of the CDR3 is TGTGCCAGCAGCTTGGGGACACCCTTTAGCAATCAGCCCCAGCATTTT. Protein: CASSLGTPFSNQPQHF.

The CDR3 reads CASSFLAGTYEQYF. DNA for the CDR3: TGTGCCAGCAGTTTTTTAGCGGGGACTTACGAGCAGTACTTC. V and J are TRBV27 and TRBJ2-7; 8 nucleotides line up with TRBD2. After removal of 3 bases from V and 4 bases from J, the junction contained 5 bases not matched to a gene. The CDR3 length is 14 residues. Germline CDR1 reads MNHEY; CDR2 reads SMNVEV (reference sequence).

The rearrangement links TRBV23-1 to TRBJ1-1; D is uncertain. TRBV23-1 counts as an open reading frame of uncertain function. V was clipped by 0 bases and J by 3 bases, with 8 bases between them. The CDR3 is 14 amino acids. CDR3 nucleotides: TGCGCCAGCAGTCAATCGGGGATAGACACTGAAGCTTTCTTT. Translated, it gives CASSQSGIDTEAFF.

As DNA, the CDR3 is TGTGCCAGCAGTCTCGACAGGGTGTCCTCTCTGCCGCAGTATTTT. Translation gives CASSLDRVSSLPQYF. V gene TRBV6-1 combines with J gene TRBJ2-3; 7 bases agree with TRBD1. Germline values: CDR1 MNHNS, CDR2 SASEGT. The CDR3 is made up of 15 amino acids. Trimming cost V 5 bases and J 10 bases; bases outside gene matches: 15.

This chain uses TRBV5-4 with TRBJ1-6; D unresolved. In germline, CDR1 is SGHNT, CDR2 YYREEE (reference sequence). This CDR3 is 18 amino acids long. V lost 3 bases and J 5 bases, leaving 21 bases between the germline ends. The CDR3 DNA sequence: TGTGCCAGCAGCTCTCCCAGGATCTACCCGCGGGATAATTCACCCCTCCACTTT. Translating it yields CASSSPRIYPRDNSPLHF. The whole variable domain, remainder taken from reference TRBV5-4 and TRBJ1-6, is ETGVTQSPTHLIKTRGQQVTLRCSSQSGHNTVSWYQQALGQGPQFIFQYYREEENGRGNFPPRFSGLQFPNYSSELNVNALELDDSALYLCASSSPRIYPRDNSPLHFGNGTRLTVT.

The rearrangement joins TRBV4-1 to TRBJ2-7; D is perhaps TRBD1 (6 bases). Germline CDR1 reads MGHRA; CDR2 reads YSYEKL. CDR3 size: 15 residues. Deletions cut 1 base from V and 4 bases from J, with 14 bases between. The CDR3 sequence: CASSQVLTGFYEQYF. The CDR3 bases are TGCGCCAGCAGCCAAGTTTTGACAGGATTTTACGAGCAGTACTTC.